A single sample gave rise to the 15 T cell receptor beta chains below, sequenced in a study of T cell responses to AZD1222 COVID-19 vaccine. Clones were sequenced by immunoSEQ multiplex PCR, and TCRdb holds only the in-frame ones, with some missing. The sample has around 140,000 clones; 80% to 95% are singletons. The specimen was peripheral blood, collected on day 0 of AZD1222 vaccination. The receptor source for this set is an adult in good health.

The gene calls are TRBV5-1 and TRBJ1-6; weak D call: TRBD1 (5 bases). Germline-derived CDR1 and CDR2 are SGHRS and YFSETQ. This CDR3 is built from 14 residues. The germline V and J ends were trimmed by 1 base and 7 bases, with 9 bases remaining between them. CDR3: CASSLTRGNSPLHF. The CDR3 DNA reads as TGCGCCAGCAGCTTGACTAGGGGCAATTCACCCCTCCACTTT.

This chain uses TRBV5-1 with TRBJ2-1; 9 nucleotides align to TRBD2. The CDR3 runs 18 residues. CDR1 is SGHRS and CDR2 is YFSETQ in the germline V gene. The J segment lost 0 bases and the V segment lost 2 bases, leaving 9 bases of the junction unmatched. The CDR3 DNA reads as TGCGCCAGCAGCTTTAGGCTAGCGGGGTTAAGCTCCTACAATGAGCAGTTCTTC. Its protein is CASSFRLAGLSSYNEQFF.

The gene calls are TRBV6-1 and TRBJ1-1, with D hard to call. This CDR3 spans 14 amino acids. The V gene lost 1 base and the J gene lost 5 bases, with 11 bases spanning the gap. Germline-derived CDR1 and CDR2 are MNHNS and SASEGT. CDR3 coding DNA: TGTGCCAGCAGTGAAGATAAAGGATATACTGAAGCTTTCTTT. Amino acid sequence: CASSEDKGYTEAFF.

This chain links TRBV30 with TRBJ1-1, with D hard to call. Looked up from germline, CDR1 is GTSNPN and CDR2 is SVGIG (reference sequence). This CDR3 contains 11 residues. Trimming left V 2 bases short and J 4 bases short, with 5 bases between. Here the CDR3 DNA reads TGTGCCTGGAGTACCTTCACTGAAGCTTTCTTT. Amino acid sequence: CAWSTFTEAFF.

V usage is TRBV6-2 or TRBV6-3 and J usage is TRBJ2-1; D unclear. From germline, CDR1 is MNHEY and CDR2 SVGEGT. The CDR3 consists of 15 residues. V dropped 5 bases and J dropped 0 bases, with 11 bases sitting between them. CDR3 sequence reads: CASSRAPSSYNEQFF. The CDR3 DNA sequence: TGTGCCAGCAGTCGGGCTCCAAGCTCCTACAATGAGCAGTTCTTC.

V is TRBV5-1 and J is TRBJ1-3, with D unresolved. Germline V CDR1 and CDR2: SGHRS, YFSETQ. This CDR3 has 13 amino acids. With 0 bases removed from V and 4 bases from J, the gap between germline ends came to 5 bases. CDR3 DNA sequence: TGCGCCAGCAGCTTGGCCAGCGGAAACACCATATATTTT. This gives the protein CASSLASGNTIYF.

The rearrangement joins TRBV10-3 to TRBJ2-1, with TRBD2 as a possible D gene (6 bases). The germline V and J ends were trimmed by 6 bases and 7 bases, with 16 bases remaining between them. CDR3 length: 14 amino acids. Germline V CDR1 and CDR2: ENHRY, SYGVKD. CDR3 sequence: CAIRPGPRGNEQFF. In nucleotides, the CDR3 is TGTGCCATCAGACCGGGACCCCGGGGGAATGAGCAGTTCTTC.

Here the CDR3 DNA reads TGTGCCAGCAGTTGGACGGACGAGCAGTACTTC. This translates into CASSWTDEQYF. V and J are TRBV28 and TRBJ2-7; the D is unclear. V lost 4 bases and J 5 bases, leaving 6 bases between the germline ends. The germline gives CDR1 MDHEN, CDR2 SYDVKM. The CDR3 consists of 11 residues.

Remarks on this clone: The sample has other DNA sequences that encode this CDR3 too. V and J are TRBV5-1 and TRBJ1-2; possibly TRBD1 for D (5 bases). With 0 bases removed from V and 3 bases from J, the gap between germline ends came to 12 bases. CDR1 is SGHRS and CDR2 is YFSETQ in the germline V gene. The length of the CDR3 is 15 residues. The CDR3 reads CASSLVGRADYGYTF. The CDR3 nucleotides are TGCGCCAGCAGCTTGGTCGGCAGGGCCGACTATGGCTACACCTTC.

This chain uses TRBV10-3 with TRBJ1-2; a possible D gene is TRBD1 (6 bases). This CDR3 spans 14 amino acids. CDR1 is ENHRY and CDR2 is SYGVKD in the germline V gene. V was trimmed by 6 bases and J by 4 bases, leaving 15 bases between them. The CDR3 DNA is TGTGCCATCAGAGGGACACCTTCTCGCTATGGCTACACCTTC. This translates into CAIRGTPSRYGYTF.

The J gene is TRBJ2-2, the V gene TRBV10-2; D possibly uses TRBD1 or TRBD2 (5 bases each). CDR1 and CDR2 (germline): WSHSY, SAAADI. CDR3 length: 16 residues. V lost 6 bases and J 6 bases, leaving 20 bases between the germline ends. DNA for the CDR3: TGCGCCAGCAGCCCCTTTCTATTCGGGGCCCCCGGGGAGCTGTTTTTT. Translation gives CASSPFLFGAPGELFF.

This chain links TRBV28 with TRBJ2-7; D might be TRBD2 (5 bases). Per the germline V gene, CDR1 is MDHEN and CDR2 is SYDVKM. The CDR3 is made up of 11 amino acids. Trimming cost V 8 bases and J 2 bases, with 7 bases left between them. The DNA of the CDR3 is TGTGCCAGCGCGACTACCTACGAGCAGTACTTC. Protein product: CASATTYEQYF.

V gene TRBV2 combines with J gene TRBJ1-6; 9 bases are shared with TRBD1. There are 14 residues in the CDR3. The V gene's germline CDR1 is SNHLY and CDR2 FYNNEI. Trimming at V came to 5 bases and at J to 8 bases, leaving 4 bases not matched to a gene. CDR3 residues: CASSRGQGDSPLHF. In nucleotides, the CDR3 is TGTGCCAGCAGTAGGGGACAGGGTGATTCACCCCTCCACTTT.

This chain's CDR3 is CASSFYDWAGANVLTF. CDR3 DNA sequence: TGTGCCAGCAGCTTTTACGACTGGGCTGGGGCCAACGTCCTGACTTTC. The V gene is TRBV5-5, the J gene TRBJ2-6; D is ambiguous. This CDR3 has 16 residues. Trimming stripped 2 bases from V and 2 bases from J, with 11 bases between. Germline CDR1 is SGHKS and CDR2 is YYEKEE (reference sequence).

The V and J genes are TRBV3-1 (or the pseudogene TRBV3-2) and TRBJ2-5; D remains ambiguous. The CDR3 runs to 15 residues. Trimming removed 4 bases from V and 1 base from J, with 13 bases in between. Germline CDR1 LGHDT, CDR2 YNNKEL (reference sequence). Here the CDR3 reads CASSPPIYFQETQYF. In DNA form, the CDR3 reads TGTGCCAGCAGCCCACCGATATATTTCCAAGAGACCCAGTACTTC.